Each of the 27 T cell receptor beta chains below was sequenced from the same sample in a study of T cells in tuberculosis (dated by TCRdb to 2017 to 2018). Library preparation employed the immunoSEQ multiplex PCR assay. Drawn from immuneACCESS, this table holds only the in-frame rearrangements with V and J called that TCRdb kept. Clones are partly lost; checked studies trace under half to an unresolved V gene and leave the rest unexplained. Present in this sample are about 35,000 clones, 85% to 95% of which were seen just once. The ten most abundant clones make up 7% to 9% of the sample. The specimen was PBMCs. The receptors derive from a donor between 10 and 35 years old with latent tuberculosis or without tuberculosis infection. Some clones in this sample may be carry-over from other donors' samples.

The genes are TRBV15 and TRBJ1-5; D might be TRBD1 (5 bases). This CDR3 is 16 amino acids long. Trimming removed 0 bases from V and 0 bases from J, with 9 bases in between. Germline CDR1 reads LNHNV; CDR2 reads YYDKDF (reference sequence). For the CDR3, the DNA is TGTGCCACCAGCAGAGAAGGGGTCTATAGCAATCAGCCCCAGCATTTT. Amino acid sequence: CATSREGVYSNQPQHF.

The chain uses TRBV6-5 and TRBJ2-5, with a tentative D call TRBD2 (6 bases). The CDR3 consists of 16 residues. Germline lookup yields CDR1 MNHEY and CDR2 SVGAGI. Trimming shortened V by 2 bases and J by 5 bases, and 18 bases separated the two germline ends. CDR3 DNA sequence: TGTGCCAGCAGTTACGTCTTCCCGGCGGGATCGGAGACCCAGTACTTC. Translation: CASSYVFPAGSETQYF.

In DNA, the CDR3 is TGTGCCAGCAGCTCCACAGGGGATCAGCCCCAGCATTTT. Translated: CASSSTGDQPQHF. This rearrangement joins TRBV5-5 to TRBJ1-5, with 7 bases matching TRBD1. Germline CDR1 and CDR2: SGHKS and YYEKEE (reference sequence). Unmatched junction bases numbered 2, after V lost 3 bases and J lost 5 bases. This CDR3 region has 13 residues.

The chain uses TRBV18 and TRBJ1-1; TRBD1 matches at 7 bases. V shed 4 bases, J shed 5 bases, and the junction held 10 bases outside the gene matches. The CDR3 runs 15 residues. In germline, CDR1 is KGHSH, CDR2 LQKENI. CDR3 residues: CASSQGQAVWTEAFF. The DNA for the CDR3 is TGTGCCAGCTCACAAGGACAGGCCGTCTGGACTGAAGCTTTCTTT.

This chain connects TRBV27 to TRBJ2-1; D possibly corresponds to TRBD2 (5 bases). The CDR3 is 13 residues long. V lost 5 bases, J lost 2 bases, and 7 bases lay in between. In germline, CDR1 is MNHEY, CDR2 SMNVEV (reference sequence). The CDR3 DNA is TGTGCCAGCAGTGGACTGCCCTACAATGAGCAGTTCTTC. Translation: CASSGLPYNEQFF.

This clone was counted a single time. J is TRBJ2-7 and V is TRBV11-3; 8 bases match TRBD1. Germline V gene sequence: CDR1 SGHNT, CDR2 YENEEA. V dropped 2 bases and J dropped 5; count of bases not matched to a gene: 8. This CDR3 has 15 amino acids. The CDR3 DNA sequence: TGTGCCAGCAGCTTACCCCAGGGGGCGACCCACGAGCAGTACTTC. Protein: CASSLPQGATHEQYF. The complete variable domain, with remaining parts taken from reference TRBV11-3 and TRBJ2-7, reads EAGVVQSPRYKIIEKKQPVAFWCNPISGHNTLYWYLQNLGQGPELLIRYENEEAVDDSQLPKDRFSAERLKGVDSTLKIQPAELGDSAVYLCASSLPQGATHEQYFGPGTRLTVT.

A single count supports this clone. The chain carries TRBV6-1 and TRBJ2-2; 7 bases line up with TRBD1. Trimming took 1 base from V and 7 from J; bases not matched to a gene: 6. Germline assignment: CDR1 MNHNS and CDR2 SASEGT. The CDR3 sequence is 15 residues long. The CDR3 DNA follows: TGTGCCAGCAGTGAAGACGAGGCAGGGGGCGGGGAGCTGTTTTTT. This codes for CASSEDEAGGGELFF.

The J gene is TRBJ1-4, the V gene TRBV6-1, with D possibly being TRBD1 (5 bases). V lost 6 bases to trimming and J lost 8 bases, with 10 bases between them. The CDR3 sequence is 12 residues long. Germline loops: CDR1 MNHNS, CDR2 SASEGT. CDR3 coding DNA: TGTGCCAGCAGGGGGCCCAACGAAAAACTGTTTTTT. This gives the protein CASRGPNEKLFF.

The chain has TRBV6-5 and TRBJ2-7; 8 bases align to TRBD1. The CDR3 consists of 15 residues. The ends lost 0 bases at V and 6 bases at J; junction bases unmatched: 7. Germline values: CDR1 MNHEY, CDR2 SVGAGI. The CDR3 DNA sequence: TGTGCCAGCAGTTACTCCGGCAGGGGGCGCGTCGAGCAGTACTTC. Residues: CASSYSGRGRVEQYF.

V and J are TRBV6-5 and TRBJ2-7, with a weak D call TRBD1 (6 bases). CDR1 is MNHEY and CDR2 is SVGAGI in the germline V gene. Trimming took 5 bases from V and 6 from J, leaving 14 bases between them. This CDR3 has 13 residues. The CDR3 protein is CASSAGVGAEQYF. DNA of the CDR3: TGTGCCAGCAGTGCCGGCGTGGGGGCCGAGCAGTACTTC.

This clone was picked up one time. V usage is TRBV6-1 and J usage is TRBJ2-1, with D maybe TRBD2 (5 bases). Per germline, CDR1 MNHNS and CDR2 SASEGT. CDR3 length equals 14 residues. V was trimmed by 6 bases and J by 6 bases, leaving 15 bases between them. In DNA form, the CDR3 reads TGTGCCAGCAGCCCAACCCGGGATTCCAATGAGCAGTTCTTC. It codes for CASSPTRDSNEQFF.

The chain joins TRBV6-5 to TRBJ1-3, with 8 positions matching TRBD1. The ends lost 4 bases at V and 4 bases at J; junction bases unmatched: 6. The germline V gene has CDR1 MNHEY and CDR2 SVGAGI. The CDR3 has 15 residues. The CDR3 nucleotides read TGTGCCAGCAGTTTCGGACAGGGCGGCGGAAACACCATATATTTT. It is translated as CASSFGQGGGNTIYF.

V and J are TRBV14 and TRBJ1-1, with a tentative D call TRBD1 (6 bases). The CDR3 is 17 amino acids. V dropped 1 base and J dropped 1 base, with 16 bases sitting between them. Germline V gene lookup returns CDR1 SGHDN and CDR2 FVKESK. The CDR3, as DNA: TGTGCCAGCAGCCAAGTGAGGTGGGGGCTAAAGAACACTGAAGCTTTCTTT. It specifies CASSQVRWGLKNTEAFF. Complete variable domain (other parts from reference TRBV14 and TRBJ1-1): EAGVTQFPSHSVIEKGQTVTLRCDPISGHDNLYWYRRVMGKEIKFLLHFVKESKQDESGMPNNRFLAERTGGTYSTLKVQPAELEDSGVYFCASSQVRWGLKNTEAFFGQGTRLTVV.

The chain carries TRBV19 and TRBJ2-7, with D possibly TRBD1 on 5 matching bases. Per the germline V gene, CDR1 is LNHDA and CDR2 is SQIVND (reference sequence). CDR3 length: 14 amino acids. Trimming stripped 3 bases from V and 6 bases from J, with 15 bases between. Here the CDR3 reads CASSIGQGYGEQYF. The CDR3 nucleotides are TGTGCCAGTAGTATCGGGCAGGGTTATGGCGAGCAGTACTTC.

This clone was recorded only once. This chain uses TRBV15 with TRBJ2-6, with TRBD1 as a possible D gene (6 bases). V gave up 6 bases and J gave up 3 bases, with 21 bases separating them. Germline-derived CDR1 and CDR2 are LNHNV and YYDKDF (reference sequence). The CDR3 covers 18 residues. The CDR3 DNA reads TGTGCCACCAGTCCTGCGAGGGGGTGGAAGGATGGGGCCAACGTCCTGACTTTC. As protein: CATSPARGWKDGANVLTF.

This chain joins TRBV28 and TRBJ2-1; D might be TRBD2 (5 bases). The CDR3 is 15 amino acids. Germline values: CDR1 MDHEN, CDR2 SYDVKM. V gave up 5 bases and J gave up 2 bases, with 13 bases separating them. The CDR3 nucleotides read TGTGCCAGCAGTCGGCGAGGGCTGACCTACAATGAGCAGTTCTTC. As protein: CASSRRGLTYNEQFF.

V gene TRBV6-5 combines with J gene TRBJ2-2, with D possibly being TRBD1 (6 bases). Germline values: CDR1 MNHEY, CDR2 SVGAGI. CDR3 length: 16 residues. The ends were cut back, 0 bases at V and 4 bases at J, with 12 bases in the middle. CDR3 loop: CASSYSTLRGTGELFF. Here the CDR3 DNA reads TGTGCCAGCAGTTACTCTACGCTCAGGGGCACCGGGGAGCTGTTTTTT.

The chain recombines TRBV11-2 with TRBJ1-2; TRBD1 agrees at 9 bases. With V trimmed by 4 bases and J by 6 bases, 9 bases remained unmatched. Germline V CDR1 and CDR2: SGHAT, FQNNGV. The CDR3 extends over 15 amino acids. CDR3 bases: TGTGCCAGCAGCTCAGAGAGAACAGGGGGCAATGGCTACACCTTC. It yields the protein CASSSERTGGNGYTF.

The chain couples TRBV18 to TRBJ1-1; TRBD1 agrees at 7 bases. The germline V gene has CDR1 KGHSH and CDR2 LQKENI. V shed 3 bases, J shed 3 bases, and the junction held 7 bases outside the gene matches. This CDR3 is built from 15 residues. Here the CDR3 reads CASSPPTGWDTEAFF. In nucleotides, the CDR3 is TGTGCCAGCTCACCCCCGACAGGGTGGGACACTGAAGCTTTCTTT.

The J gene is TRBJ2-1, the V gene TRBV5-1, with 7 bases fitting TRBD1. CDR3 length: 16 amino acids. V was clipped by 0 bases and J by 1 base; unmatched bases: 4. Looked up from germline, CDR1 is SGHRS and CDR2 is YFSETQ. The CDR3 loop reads CASSLEGQTSYNEQFF. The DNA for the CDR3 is TGCGCCAGCAGCTTGGAGGGACAGACGTCCTACAATGAGCAGTTCTTC.

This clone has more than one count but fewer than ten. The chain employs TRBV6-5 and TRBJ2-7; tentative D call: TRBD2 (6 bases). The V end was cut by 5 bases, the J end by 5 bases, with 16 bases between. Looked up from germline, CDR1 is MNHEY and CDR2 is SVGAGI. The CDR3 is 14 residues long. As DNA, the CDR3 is TGTGCCAGCAGTGAATTGGGGGGTAAGGACGAGCAGTACTTC. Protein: CASSELGGKDEQYF.

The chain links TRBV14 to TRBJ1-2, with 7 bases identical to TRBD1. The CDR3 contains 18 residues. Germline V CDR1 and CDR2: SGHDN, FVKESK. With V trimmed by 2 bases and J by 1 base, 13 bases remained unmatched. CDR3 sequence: CASSQKKTGSFFNYGYTF. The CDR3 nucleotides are TGTGCCAGCAGCCAAAAGAAGACAGGGAGCTTTTTTAACTATGGCTACACCTTC.

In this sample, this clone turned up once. The CDR3 DNA sequence: TGTGCCAGCAATCGCAACAGGGACCTGAACACTGAAGCTTTCTTT. Protein sequence: CASNRNRDLNTEAFF. The V call is TRBV6-5, the J call TRBJ1-1; D is possibly TRBD1 (6 bases). V lost 7 bases to trimming and J lost 0 bases, with 15 bases between them. The CDR3 covers 15 residues. Germline values: CDR1 MNHEY, CDR2 SVGAGI.

The CDR3 is CASSIGTGYEKLFF. The CDR3, as DNA: TGTGCCAGTAGTATCGGGACAGGGTACGAAAAACTGTTTTTT. The chain employs TRBV19 and TRBJ1-4; 9 nucleotides agree with TRBD1. CDR1 is LNHDA and CDR2 is SQIVND in the germline V gene (reference sequence). J lost 8 bases, V lost 3 bases, and 4 bases had no gene match. The CDR3 length is 14 residues.

The CDR3 DNA reads TGCGCCAGCAGCCCTGGGGCTAGCGGGGGTCCCGCCTACAATGAGCAGTTCTTC. This gives the protein CASSPGASGGPAYNEQFF. The rearrangement links TRBV4-1 to TRBJ2-1; the match to TRBD2 covers 10 bases. With V trimmed by 4 bases and J by 2 bases, 11 bases remained unmatched. The CDR3 sequence is 18 residues long. In germline, CDR1 is MGHRA, CDR2 YSYEKL.

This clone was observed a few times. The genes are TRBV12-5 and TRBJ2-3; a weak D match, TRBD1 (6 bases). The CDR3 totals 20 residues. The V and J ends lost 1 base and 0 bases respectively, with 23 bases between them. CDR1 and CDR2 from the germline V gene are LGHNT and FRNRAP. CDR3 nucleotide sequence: TGTGCTAGTGGTTTGGAAGACGCCAGATGGGGGCCAACGAGCACAGATACGCAGTATTTT. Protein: CASGLEDARWGPTSTDTQYF.

CDR3 sequence reads: CASSLPVNYGYTF. The DNA of the CDR3 is TGTGCCAGCAGTTTACCGGTTAACTATGGCTACACCTTC. This sequence joins TRBV28 and TRBJ1-2; no clear D. Between the trimmed V and J ends, which lost 2 bases and 1 base, there was a span of 5 bases. The germline gives CDR1 MDHEN, CDR2 SYDVKM. This CDR3 spans 13 amino acids.